This TCR beta chain is drawn from a study of blood T cell repertoires in COVID-19. V lost 1 base and J lost 4, with 15 bases in between. CDR3 size: 16 residues. Per the germline V gene, CDR1 is MNHEY and CDR2 is SVGEGT. Clones were read by immunoSEQ multiplex PCR, and TCRdb kept only the in-frame ones, dropping some. The sample includes some 670,000 clones, 70% to 90% of them seen just once. The specimen sequenced was peripheral blood. This TCR was recovered from a woman between 18 and 30 years old with acute or convalescent COVID-19. This chain connects TRBV6-2 or TRBV6-3 to TRBJ2-3; D might be TRBD1 (6 bases). The CDR3 loop is CASSYYMGQRADTQYF. As DNA, the CDR3 is TGTGCCAGCAGTTACTATATGGGACAAAGGGCAGATACGCAGTATTTT.